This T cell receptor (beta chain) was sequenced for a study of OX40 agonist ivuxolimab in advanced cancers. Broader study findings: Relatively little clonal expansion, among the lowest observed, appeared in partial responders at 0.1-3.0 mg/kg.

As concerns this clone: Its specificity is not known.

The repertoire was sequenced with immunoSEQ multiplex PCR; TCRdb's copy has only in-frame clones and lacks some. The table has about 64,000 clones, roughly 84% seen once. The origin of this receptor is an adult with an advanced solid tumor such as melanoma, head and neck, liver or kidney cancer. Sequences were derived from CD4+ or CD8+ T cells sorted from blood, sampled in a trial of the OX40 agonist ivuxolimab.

This chain's CDR3 is CASSPRQGDGYTF. In DNA form, the CDR3 reads TGTGCCAGCTCACCAAGGCAGGGTGACGGCTACACCTTC. The V call is TRBV18, the J call TRBJ1-2; tentatively, D is TRBD1 (5 bases). The CDR3 runs 13 residues. V gave up 2 bases and J gave up 8 bases, with 12 bases separating them. From germline, CDR1 is KGHSH and CDR2 LQKENI. Using reference TRBV18 and TRBJ1-2 for the parts outside the CDR3, the full variable domain is NAGVMQNPRHLVRRRGQEARLRCSPMKGHSHVYWYRQLPEEGLKFMVYLQKENIIDESGMPKERFSAEFPKEGPSILRIQQVVRGDSAAYFCASSPRQGDGYTFGSGTRLTVV.